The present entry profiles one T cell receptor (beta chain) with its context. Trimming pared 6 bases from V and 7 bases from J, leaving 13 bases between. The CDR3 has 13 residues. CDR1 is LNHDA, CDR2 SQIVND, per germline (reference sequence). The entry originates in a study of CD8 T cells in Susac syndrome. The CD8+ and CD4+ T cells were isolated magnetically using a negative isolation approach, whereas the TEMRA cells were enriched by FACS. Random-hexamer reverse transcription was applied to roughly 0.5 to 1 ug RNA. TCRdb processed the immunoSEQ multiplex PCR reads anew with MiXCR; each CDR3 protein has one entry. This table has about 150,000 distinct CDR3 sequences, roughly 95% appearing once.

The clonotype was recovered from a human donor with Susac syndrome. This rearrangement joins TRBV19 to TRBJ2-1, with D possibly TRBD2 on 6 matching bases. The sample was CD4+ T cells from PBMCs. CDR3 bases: TGTGCCAGTAGGGACGGGGGTAGGAATGAGCAGTTCTTC. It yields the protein CASRDGGRNEQFF.